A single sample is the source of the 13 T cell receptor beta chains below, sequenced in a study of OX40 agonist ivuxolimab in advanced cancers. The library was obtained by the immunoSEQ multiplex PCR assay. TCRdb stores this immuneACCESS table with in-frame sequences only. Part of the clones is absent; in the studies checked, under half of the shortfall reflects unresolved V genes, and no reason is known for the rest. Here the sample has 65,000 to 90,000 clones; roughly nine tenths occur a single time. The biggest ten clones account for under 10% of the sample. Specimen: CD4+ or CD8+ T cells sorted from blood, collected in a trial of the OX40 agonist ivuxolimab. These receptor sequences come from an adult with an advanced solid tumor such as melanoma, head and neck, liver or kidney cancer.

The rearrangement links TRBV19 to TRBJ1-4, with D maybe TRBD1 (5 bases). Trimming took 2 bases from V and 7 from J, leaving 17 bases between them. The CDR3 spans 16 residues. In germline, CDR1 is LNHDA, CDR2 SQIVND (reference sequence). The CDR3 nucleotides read TGTGCCAGTAGTATAACCCCCGGCAGGGTCGCTGAAAAACTGTTTTTT. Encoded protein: CASSITPGRVAEKLFF.

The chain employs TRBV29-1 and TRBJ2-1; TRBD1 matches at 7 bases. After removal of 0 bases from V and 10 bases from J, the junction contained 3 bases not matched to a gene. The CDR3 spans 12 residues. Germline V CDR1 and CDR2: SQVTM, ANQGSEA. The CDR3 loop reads CSVEETGLEQFF. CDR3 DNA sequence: TGCAGCGTTGAAGAGACAGGGCTCGAGCAGTTCTTC.

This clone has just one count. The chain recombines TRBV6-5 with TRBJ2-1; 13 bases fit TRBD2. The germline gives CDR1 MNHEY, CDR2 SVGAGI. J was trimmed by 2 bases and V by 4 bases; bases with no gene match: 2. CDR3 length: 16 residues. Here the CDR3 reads CASSLLAGGPYNEQFF. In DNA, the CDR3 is TGTGCCAGCAGTTTACTAGCGGGGGGGCCCTACAATGAGCAGTTCTTC.

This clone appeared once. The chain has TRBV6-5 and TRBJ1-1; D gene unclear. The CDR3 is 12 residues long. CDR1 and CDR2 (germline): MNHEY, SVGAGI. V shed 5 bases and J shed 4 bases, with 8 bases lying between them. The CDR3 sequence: CASSGEGTEAFF. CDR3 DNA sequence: TGTGCCAGCAGTGGCGAGGGCACTGAAGCTTTCTTT.

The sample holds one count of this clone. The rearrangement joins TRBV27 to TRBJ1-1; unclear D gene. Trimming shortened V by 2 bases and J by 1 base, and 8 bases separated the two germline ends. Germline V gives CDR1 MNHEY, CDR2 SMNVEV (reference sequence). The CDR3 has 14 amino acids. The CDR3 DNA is TGTGCCAGCAGTTTAACGACGGGGAACACTGAAGCTTTCTTT. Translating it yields CASSLTTGNTEAFF.

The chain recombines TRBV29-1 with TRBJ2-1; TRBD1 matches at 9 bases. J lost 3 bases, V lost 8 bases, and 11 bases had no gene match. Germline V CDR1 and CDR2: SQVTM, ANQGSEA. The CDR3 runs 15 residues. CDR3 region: CSIPPGQGRYNEQFF. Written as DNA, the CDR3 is TGCAGCATTCCGCCCGGACAGGGGCGCTACAATGAGCAGTTCTTC.

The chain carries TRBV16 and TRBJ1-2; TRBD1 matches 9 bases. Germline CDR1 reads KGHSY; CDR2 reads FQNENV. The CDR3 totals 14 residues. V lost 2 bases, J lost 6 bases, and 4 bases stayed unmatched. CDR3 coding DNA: TGTGCCAGCAGCCAAGGGGACAGGGAGAATGGCTACACCTTC. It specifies CASSQGDRENGYTF.

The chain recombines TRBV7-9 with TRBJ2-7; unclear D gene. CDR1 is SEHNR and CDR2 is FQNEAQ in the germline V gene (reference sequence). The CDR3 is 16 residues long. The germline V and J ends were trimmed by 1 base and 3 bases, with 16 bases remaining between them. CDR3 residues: CASSLELLDGDYEQYF. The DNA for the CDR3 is TGTGCCAGCAGCTTAGAGCTCTTGGACGGAGACTACGAGCAGTACTTC.

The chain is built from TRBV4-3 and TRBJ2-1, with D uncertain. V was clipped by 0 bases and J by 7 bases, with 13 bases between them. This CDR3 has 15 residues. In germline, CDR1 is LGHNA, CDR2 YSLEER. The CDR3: CASSQDRLQPNEQFF. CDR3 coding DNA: TGCGCCAGCAGCCAAGATAGGCTACAACCGAATGAGCAGTTCTTC.

Here the CDR3 reads CASSQGRQGPNTEAFF. The CDR3 DNA sequence: TGCGCCAGCAGCCAAGGTAGGCAGGGCCCGAACACTGAAGCTTTCTTT. The chain is built from TRBV4-3 and TRBJ1-1, with D possibly being TRBD1 (5 bases). V dropped 1 base and J dropped 1 base, with 13 bases sitting between them. The germline CDR1 and CDR2 sequences are LGHNA and YSLEER. The CDR3 covers 16 residues.

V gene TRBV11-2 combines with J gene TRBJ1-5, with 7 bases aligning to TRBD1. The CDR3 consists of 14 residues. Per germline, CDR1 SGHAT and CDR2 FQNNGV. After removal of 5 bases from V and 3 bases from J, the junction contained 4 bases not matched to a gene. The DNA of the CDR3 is TGTGCCAGCAGCCAGGGACAGTCCAATCAGCCCCAGCATTTT. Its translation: CASSQGQSNQPQHF. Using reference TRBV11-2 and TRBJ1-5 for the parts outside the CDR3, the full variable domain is EAGVAQSPRYKIIEKRQSVAFWCNPISGHATLYWYQQILGQGPKLLIQFQNNGVVDDSQLPKDRFSAERLKGVDSTLKIQPAKLEDSAVYLCASSQGQSNQPQHFGDGTRLSIL.

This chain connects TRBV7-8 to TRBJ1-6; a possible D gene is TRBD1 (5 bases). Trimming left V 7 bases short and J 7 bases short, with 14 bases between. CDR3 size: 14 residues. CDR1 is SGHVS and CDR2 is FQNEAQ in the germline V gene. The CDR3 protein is CASTTTGSNSPLHF. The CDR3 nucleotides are TGTGCCAGCACCACAACAGGATCCAATTCACCCCTCCACTTT.

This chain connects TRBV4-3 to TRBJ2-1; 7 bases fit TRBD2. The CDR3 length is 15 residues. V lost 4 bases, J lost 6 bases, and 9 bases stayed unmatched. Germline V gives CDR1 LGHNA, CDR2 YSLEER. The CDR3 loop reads CASSPGLGKSNEQFF. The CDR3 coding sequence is TGCGCCAGCAGCCCTGGACTAGGAAAATCCAATGAGCAGTTCTTC.